These 20 T cell receptor beta chains originate from one sample sequenced in a study of blood T cell repertoires in COVID-19. Using immunoSEQ multiplex PCR, the repertoire was profiled, and TCRdb retains in-frame clones only, with some absent. The sample lists 180,000 or so clones, roughly 84% occurring once. The sequenced sample consisted of peripheral blood. These TCRs come from a human donor with acute or convalescent COVID-19. The donor label of this sample is uncertain.

The genes are TRBV27 and TRBJ2-5, with D perhaps TRBD2 (6 bases). This CDR3 comprises 15 residues. Trimming removed 6 bases from V and 5 bases from J, with 19 bases in between. Germline loops: CDR1 MNHEY, CDR2 SMNVEV (reference sequence). CDR3 bases: TGTGCCAGCAGCCTCATTGTGGCGGGGAGGGAGACCCAGTACTTC. It translates to CASSLIVAGRETQYF.

The V call is TRBV6-5, the J call TRBJ2-5, with a weak D call TRBD2 (5 bases). V lost 8 bases, J lost 5 bases, and 9 bases lay in between. Germline CDR1 MNHEY, CDR2 SVGAGI. This CDR3 comprises 11 residues. The CDR3 sequence: CASQRGETQYF. As DNA, the CDR3 is TGTGCCAGCCAAAGAGGGGAGACCCAGTACTTC.

This chain links TRBV10-3 with TRBJ2-2; no firm D call. The germline gives CDR1 ENHRY, CDR2 SYGVKD. The CDR3 runs to 14 residues. V was pared by 6 bases and J by 5 bases, with 13 bases between. The CDR3 nucleotides are TGTGCCATCAGACCGCTTAGTGAGACCGGGGAGCTGTTTTTT. Translating it yields CAIRPLSETGELFF.

V is TRBV3-1 (or the pseudogene TRBV3-2) and J is TRBJ2-2; 8 positions match TRBD2. Germline V gene data show CDR1 as LGHDT and CDR2 as YNNKEL (reference sequence). CDR3 length: 14 residues. Losses at the gene ends were 4 bases for V and 8 bases for J; bases not matched to a gene: 6. CDR3 amino acids: CASSLSGGNGELFF. In DNA form, the CDR3 reads TGTGCCAGCAGCCTCAGCGGGGGTAATGGGGAGCTGTTTTTT.

This sequence joins TRBV30 and TRBJ1-1, with D possibly matching TRBD1 (6 bases). Trimming stripped 5 bases from V and 8 bases from J, with 18 bases between. CDR1 GTSNPN and CDR2 SVGIG come from the germline V gene (reference sequence). The CDR3 is 13 amino acids. The CDR3 DNA reads TGTGCCTGGGGGCAGGGGAAAGGGCTCGAAGCTTTCTTT. Encoded protein: CAWGQGKGLEAFF.

The chain has TRBV11-3 and TRBJ2-7; 7 positions match TRBD2. CDR3 size: 16 residues. Trimming removed 0 bases from V and 3 bases from J; junction bases left unmatched: 8. Germline assignment: CDR1 SGHNT and CDR2 YENEEA. DNA of the CDR3: TGTGCCAGCAGCTTAGAGGGAGGGGTAGAAGTCTACGAGCAGTACTTC. This encodes CASSLEGGVEVYEQYF.

V and J are TRBV5-1 and TRBJ1-1; TRBD1 agrees at 9 bases. The CDR3 is made up of 13 amino acids. From germline, CDR1 is SGHRS and CDR2 YFSETQ. J lost 7 bases, V lost 4 bases, and 5 bases had no gene match. The CDR3 spells CASSIGTGSEAFF. The CDR3 DNA reads as TGCGCCAGCAGCATAGGGACAGGGAGTGAAGCTTTCTTT.

This clone appeared a single time. The chain has TRBV5-1 and TRBJ2-2; tentatively, D is TRBD1 (6 bases). Germline values: CDR1 SGHRS, CDR2 YFSETQ. This CDR3 spans 15 amino acids. Trimming pared 4 bases from V and 2 bases from J, leaving 12 bases between. This CDR3 is CASSRGLGNTGELFF. CDR3 sequence (DNA): TGCGCCAGCAGCAGGGGGTTGGGAAACACCGGGGAGCTGTTTTTT.

The chain couples TRBV2 to TRBJ2-7, with TRBD1 matching 7 bases. V was pared by 8 bases and J by 5 bases, with 3 bases of the junction left unmatched. The CDR3 covers 11 residues. Germline V lookup: CDR1 SNHLY, CDR2 FYNNEI. CDR3 residues: CASGGQNEQYF. CDR3 DNA sequence: TGTGCCAGCGGGGGACAGAACGAGCAGTACTTC.

The chain uses TRBV5-1 and TRBJ2-1; D remains unclear. The V gene's germline CDR1 is SGHRS and CDR2 YFSETQ. This CDR3 has 17 residues. Trimming took off 0 bases at V and 2 bases at J, with 15 bases between the two ends. CDR3 in DNA: TGCGCCAGCAGCTTGGGCGGCCCAGCGACGGCCTACAATGAGCAGTTCTTC. This codes for CASSLGGPATAYNEQFF. Variable domain in full (rest from reference TRBV5-1 and TRBJ2-1): KAGVTQTPRYLIKTRGQQVTLSCSPISGHRSVSWYQQTPGQGLQFLFEYFSETQRNKGNFPGRFSGRQFSNSRSEMNVSTLELGDSALYLCASSLGGPATAYNEQFFGPGTRLTVL.

CDR3 protein: CSVDFWRTAMNTEAFF. The CDR3 DNA reads as TGCAGCGTCGATTTCTGGCGGACAGCGATGAACACTGAAGCTTTCTTT. V gene TRBV29-1 combines with J gene TRBJ1-1; tentative D call: TRBD1 (6 bases). V lost 6 bases to trimming and J lost 0 bases, with 20 bases between them. The CDR3 is 16 amino acids. Germline lookup yields CDR1 SQVTM and CDR2 ANQGSEA.

J is TRBJ1-1 and V is TRBV28; no definite D call. This CDR3 contains 13 residues. The V gene lost 7 bases and the J gene lost 1 base, with 10 bases spanning the gap. Germline V gene lookup returns CDR1 MDHEN and CDR2 SYDVKM. In DNA form, the CDR3 reads TGTGCCAGCATTGTGACTAAGAACACTGAAGCTTTCTTT. Amino acid sequence: CASIVTKNTEAFF.

The chain carries TRBV19 and TRBJ2-7; a weak D match, TRBD2 (5 bases). CDR1 is LNHDA, CDR2 SQIVND, per germline (reference sequence). Trimming stripped 2 bases from V and 0 bases from J, with 20 bases between. The CDR3 sequence is 18 residues long. CDR3 DNA: TGTGCCAGTAGTATAAGTGGAAGGTTTGCGGGCAACTCCTACGAGCAGTACTTC. Protein: CASSISGRFAGNSYEQYF.

The chain links TRBV2 to TRBJ2-2; no reliable D call. This CDR3 is 14 amino acids long. The V end lost 2 bases, the J end lost 0 bases, and 4 bases lay between the germline ends. Germline V gene sequence: CDR1 SNHLY, CDR2 FYNNEI. The CDR3 reads CASSEFTNTGELFF. The CDR3 DNA reads as TGTGCCAGCAGTGAATTCACGAACACCGGGGAGCTGTTTTTT.

The genes are TRBV19 and TRBJ2-2, with D possibly TRBD2 on 5 matching bases. Trimming cost V 5 bases and J 3 bases, with 16 bases left between them. Germline assignment: CDR1 LNHDA and CDR2 SQIVND (reference sequence). CDR3 size: 16 residues. The CDR3 DNA follows: TGTGCCAGTAGTCCCATGGGCAGGCGGGACACCGGGGAGCTGTTTTTT. This translates into CASSPMGRRDTGELFF.

The chain combines TRBV28 with TRBJ1-6; D perhaps matches TRBD1 (6 bases). The V end was cut by 1 base, the J end by 7 bases, with 14 bases between. Germline V gene lookup returns CDR1 MDHEN and CDR2 SYDVKM. The CDR3 loop spans 16 amino acids. The CDR3: CASSLYRGLLNSPLHF. The CDR3 DNA reads as TGTGCCAGCAGTTTATATAGGGGGTTATTAAATTCACCCCTCCACTTT.

The CDR3, as DNA: TGCGCCAGCAGCCAAGGGATACCGGCGGGGCAACTTAACTATGGCTACACCTTC. Its translation is CASSQGIPAGQLNYGYTF. This chain connects TRBV4-1 to TRBJ1-2; possibly TRBD1 for D (5 bases). The CDR3 consists of 18 residues. CDR1 MGHRA and CDR2 YSYEKL come from the germline V gene. Trimming removed 1 base at V and 1 base at J, with 19 bases between.

The chain is built from TRBV7-9 and TRBJ2-3; 11 nucleotides line up with TRBD2. With 4 bases clipped from V and 0 bases from J, the junction kept 3 bases outside the gene matches. The CDR3 runs 16 residues. Germline V gene sequence: CDR1 SEHNR, CDR2 FQNEAQ (reference sequence). The CDR3 here is CASSSRTSGSTDTQYF. DNA of the CDR3: TGTGCCAGCAGCTCTCGGACTAGCGGGAGCACAGATACGCAGTATTTT.

This clone was seen a handful of times. The V call is TRBV30, the J call TRBJ2-2, with D possibly TRBD1 on 6 matching bases. CDR1 is GTSNPN, CDR2 SVGIG, per germline (reference sequence). The CDR3 loop spans 15 amino acids. V was pared by 0 bases and J by 3 bases, with 11 bases between. CDR3 in amino acids: CAWSVRTVDTGELFF. CDR3 coding DNA: TGTGCCTGGAGTGTACGGACAGTCGACACCGGGGAGCTGTTTTTT.

V usage is TRBV7-7 and J usage is TRBJ2-2; 8 nucleotides agree with TRBD2. CDR3 length: 14 amino acids. V shed 8 bases and J 6 bases; nucleotides not matched to a gene: 8. Germline values: CDR1 SSHAT, CDR2 FNYEAQ (reference sequence). CDR3 sequence reads: CASGSSGISGELFF. CDR3 nucleotides: TGTGCCAGCGGGAGTAGCGGGATCTCCGGGGAGCTGTTTTTT.